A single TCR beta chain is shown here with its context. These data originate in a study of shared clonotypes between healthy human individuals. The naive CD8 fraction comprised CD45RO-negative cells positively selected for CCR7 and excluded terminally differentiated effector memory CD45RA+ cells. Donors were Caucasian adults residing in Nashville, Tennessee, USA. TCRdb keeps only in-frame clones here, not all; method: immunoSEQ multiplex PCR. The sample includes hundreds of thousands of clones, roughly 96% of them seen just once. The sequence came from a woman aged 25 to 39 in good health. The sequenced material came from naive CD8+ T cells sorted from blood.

CDR3 in amino acids: CASSLASNEQYF. The DNA of the CDR3 is TGTGCCAGCAGCTTAGCCAGCAACGAGCAGTACTTC. The genes are TRBV7-8 and TRBJ2-7; unclear D gene. The CDR3 loop spans 12 amino acids. Per germline, CDR1 SGHVS and CDR2 FQNEAQ. The V and J ends lost 0 bases and 5 bases respectively, with 5 bases between them.